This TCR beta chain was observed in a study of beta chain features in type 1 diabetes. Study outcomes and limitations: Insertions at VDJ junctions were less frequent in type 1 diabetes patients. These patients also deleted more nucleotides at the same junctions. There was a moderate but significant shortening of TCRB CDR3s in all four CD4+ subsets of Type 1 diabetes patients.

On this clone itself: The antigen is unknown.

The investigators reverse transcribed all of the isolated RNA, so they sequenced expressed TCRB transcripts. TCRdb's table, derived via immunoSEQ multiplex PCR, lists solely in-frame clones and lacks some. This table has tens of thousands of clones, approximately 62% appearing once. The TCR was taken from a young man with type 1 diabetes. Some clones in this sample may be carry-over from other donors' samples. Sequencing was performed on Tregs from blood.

CDR3 in DNA: TGTGCCAGTACTAACGGAGGGGCCTCCTACAATGAGCAGTTCTTC. This gives the protein CASTNGGASYNEQFF. This chain uses TRBV7-2 with TRBJ2-1, with D tentatively TRBD2 (6 bases). The V gene lost 9 bases and the J gene lost 0 bases, with 15 bases spanning the gap. CDR1 is SGHTA, CDR2 FQGNSA, per germline. CDR3 length: 15 amino acids.